Shown below are 5 T cell receptor beta chains from a single sample sequenced in a study of beta chain features in type 1 diabetes. The whole isolated RNA underwent reverse transcription, so sequencing captured expressed TCRB transcripts. Sequencing was performed with immunoSEQ multiplex PCR; in TCRdb, only in-frame clones are kept and a portion is missing. The sample yields some 900,000 clones, about 17% seen once. Sequences were obtained from naive CD4+ T cells from blood. These receptors were collected from a woman between 18 and 30 years old in good health.

This chain uses TRBV19 with TRBJ2-4; tentatively, D is TRBD2 (6 bases). This CDR3 contains 15 residues. The V and J ends lost 6 bases and 4 bases respectively, with 16 bases between them. Germline CDR1 LNHDA, CDR2 SQIVND (reference sequence). CDR3 DNA: TGTGCCAGTAGCTCGTCGGCCGCGGGGAAAAACATTCAGTACTTC. It is translated as CASSSSAAGKNIQYF.

This clone turned up a few times. The rearrangement links TRBV5-6 to TRBJ2-5, with unresolved D. With 2 bases removed from V and 2 bases from J, the gap between germline ends came to 7 bases. The CDR3 totals 13 residues. Germline loops: CDR1 SGHDT, CDR2 YYEEEE. The CDR3 region is CASSFTQQETQYF. The CDR3 DNA follows: TGTGCCAGCAGCTTTACCCAGCAAGAGACCCAGTACTTC.

This clone was picked up a small number of times. This chain links TRBV2 with TRBJ2-7; the D is unclear. CDR1 SNHLY and CDR2 FYNNEI come from the germline V gene. V lost 4 bases and J lost 3, with 7 bases in between. CDR3 length: 12 residues. CDR3 nucleotides: TGTGCCAGCAGTGCGGCCAACTACGAGCAGTACTTC. Its translation: CASSAANYEQYF.

This clone occurred a few times. The chain joins TRBV5-1 to TRBJ2-2; the match to TRBD2 covers 7 bases. The V segment lost 7 bases and the J segment 4 bases; nucleotides outside the gene matches: 7. The CDR3 runs to 14 residues. Germline V gene lookup returns CDR1 SGHRS and CDR2 YFSETQ. Written as DNA, the CDR3 is TGCGCCAGCTGCGCGGGAGTGAGCACCGGGGAGCTGTTTTTT. Encoded protein: CASCAGVSTGELFF.

CDR3 region: CASSLNDRGPYNEQFF. In DNA form, the CDR3 reads TGTGCCAGCAGCCTTAATGACAGGGGGCCCTACAATGAGCAGTTCTTC. This chain uses TRBV7-9 with TRBJ2-1; 10 bases match TRBD1. CDR3 length: 16 amino acids. J lost 2 bases, V lost 5 bases, and 6 bases had no gene match. Germline loops: CDR1 SEHNR, CDR2 FQNEAQ (reference sequence).